These 30 T cell receptor beta chains were sequenced from one sample in a study of Ad26.COV2.S vaccination and SARS-CoV-2 variants. The treatment here: some 19 received Ad26.COV2.S at low or high dose, single or two shots; about 5 received placebo; per-sample allocation not given. Following the first vaccine or placebo injection, samples were taken on day 63. Assay used: immunoSEQ multiplex PCR; TCRdb lists only in-frame clones, some missing. The profile shows 400,000 to 500,000 clones, approximately 89% of them singletons. The sample in question was peripheral blood, obtained in a trial of Ad26.COV2.S vaccine versus placebo. These receptors all come from a person aged 18-65 years who received the Ad26.COV2.S COVID-19 vaccine or a placebo.

This chain connects TRBV18 to TRBJ1-2; D is ambiguous. This CDR3 contains 15 residues. Germline V lookup: CDR1 KGHSH, CDR2 LQKENI. V was clipped by 4 bases and J by 2 bases, with 14 bases between them. The CDR3 loop is CASSRNPNLNYGYTF. As DNA, the CDR3 is TGTGCCAGCTCACGGAATCCGAATTTGAACTATGGCTACACCTTC.

The table lists this clone with a few counts. The chain couples TRBV7-9 to TRBJ1-1, with D maybe TRBD1 (6 bases). The CDR3 runs 14 residues. The V end lost 6 bases, the J end lost 1 base, and 12 bases lay between the germline ends. Germline-derived CDR1 and CDR2 are SEHNR and FQNEAQ (reference sequence). This CDR3 is CASRPQTGNTEAFF. The CDR3 DNA follows: TGTGCCAGCAGGCCTCAGACAGGGAACACTGAAGCTTTCTTT.

This clone has only one observation. J is TRBJ2-2 and V is TRBV5-1; the match to TRBD1 covers 8 bases. Germline lookup yields CDR1 SGHRS and CDR2 YFSETQ. There are 15 residues in the CDR3. Trimming removed 4 bases from V and 6 bases from J; junction bases left unmatched: 8. As DNA, the CDR3 is TGCGCCAGCAGCCATCCGGACAGGGACGCCGGGGAGCTGTTTTTT. Its translation: CASSHPDRDAGELFF.

J is TRBJ1-6 and V is TRBV19; D is unresolved. V lost 7 bases, J lost 10 bases, and 20 bases lay in between. CDR1 and CDR2 from the germline V gene are LNHDA and SQIVND (reference sequence). This CDR3 has 15 amino acids. CDR3 in amino acids: CASTNELGLSSPLHF. CDR3 nucleotides: TGTGCCAGTACCAACGAGCTAGGATTAAGCTCACCCCTCCACTTT.

This CDR3 is CASSQDRGHRETQYF. For the CDR3, the DNA is TGTGCCAGCTCACAAGACAGGGGGCATCGTGAGACCCAGTACTTC. The chain links TRBV18 to TRBJ2-5; 10 bases agree with TRBD1. Trimming cost V 4 bases and J 5 bases; bases outside gene matches: 7. Germline CDR1 is KGHSH and CDR2 is LQKENI. CDR3 length equals 15 residues. Drawing the rest from reference TRBV18 and TRBJ2-5, the complete variable domain is NAGVMQNPRHLVRRRGQEARLRCSPMKGHSHVYWYRQLPEEGLKFMVYLQKENIIDESGMPKERFSAEFPKEGPSILRIQQVVRGDSAAYFCASSQDRGHRETQYFGPGTRLLVL.

The chain employs TRBV28 and TRBJ2-5; no clear D. The V end lost 4 bases, the J end lost 7 bases, and 19 bases lay between the germline ends. CDR1 and CDR2 from the germline V gene are MDHEN and SYDVKM. The length of the CDR3 is 15 residues. The CDR3 is CASSYHSLRDGTQYF. CDR3 bases: TGTGCCAGCAGTTATCACAGTCTACGAGACGGGACCCAGTACTTC.

A word on this clone: Other DNA sequences in this sample translate to the same CDR3. The chain uses TRBV9 and TRBJ2-1; TRBD2 agrees at 9 bases. V lost 2 bases and J lost 5; bases outside the gene matches: 2. Germline lookup yields CDR1 SGDLS and CDR2 YYNGEE. This CDR3 spans 14 amino acids. The CDR3 DNA reads as TGTGCCAGCAGCGTGAGCGGGGGGAACAATGAGCAGTTCTTC. This codes for CASSVSGGNNEQFF.

The rearrangement links TRBV18 to TRBJ1-6; 7 bases fit TRBD1. The CDR3 has 15 residues. Germline CDR1 is KGHSH and CDR2 is LQKENI. Germline trimming cut 2 bases from V and 10 bases from J; bases unmatched to any gene: 8. In DNA, the CDR3 is TGTGCCAGCTCACCATCGAGGGGGCCGTTGTCACCCCTCCACTTT. This gives the protein CASSPSRGPLSPLHF.

This clone showed up just a few times. The chain uses TRBV7-2 and TRBJ1-6, with unresolved D. CDR3 length equals 13 residues. V was pared by 3 bases and J by 10 bases, with 10 bases between. CDR1 is SGHTA and CDR2 is FQGNSA in the germline V gene. Here the CDR3 DNA reads TGTGCCAGCAGCTTTTTCTTTAAGTCACCCCTCCACTTT. Translating gives CASSFFFKSPLHF.

V and J are TRBV6-5 and TRBJ2-3; D gene unclear. V lost 3 bases, J lost 8 bases, and 9 bases lay in between. CDR1 is MNHEY, CDR2 SVGAGI, per germline. The CDR3 is made up of 12 amino acids. The CDR3 loop reads CASSYKGLTQYF. DNA of the CDR3: TGTGCCAGCAGTTATAAGGGCCTTACGCAGTATTTT.

The chain is built from TRBV28 and TRBJ2-7, with 10 positions matching TRBD1. Germline-derived CDR1 and CDR2 are MDHEN and SYDVKM. This CDR3 region has 16 residues. With V trimmed by 6 bases and J by 0 bases, 8 bases remained unmatched. In DNA, the CDR3 is TGTGCCAGCAGCTCCCCGGGACAGGGGCACTCCTACGAGCAGTACGTC. It yields the protein CASSSPGQGHSYEQYV.

The genes are TRBV6-5 and TRBJ2-7; possibly TRBD1 for D (8 bases). Looked up from germline, CDR1 is MNHEY and CDR2 is SVGAGI. The V end lost 8 bases, the J end lost 9 bases, and 17 bases lay between the germline ends. The CDR3 has 12 amino acids. DNA of the CDR3: TGTGCCAGCGGACAGGGAGGGAGCGGGCAGTACGTC. Translating gives CASGQGGSGQYV.

V and J are TRBV4-2 and TRBJ1-4; maybe TRBD1 (5 bases). The CDR3 has 16 amino acids. V gave up 3 bases and J gave up 3 bases, with 14 bases separating them. From germline, CDR1 is LGHNA and CDR2 YNFKEQ. The chain's CDR3 is CASSHRVGNANEKLFF. CDR3 nucleotides: TGTGCCAGCAGCCACAGGGTAGGGAACGCTAATGAAAAACTGTTTTTT.

The rearrangement uses TRBV5-4 and TRBJ2-3; D not resolved. The CDR3 is made up of 11 amino acids. Per germline, CDR1 SGHNT and CDR2 YYREEE (reference sequence). V was trimmed by 4 bases and J by 5 bases, leaving 5 bases between them. CDR3 sequence: CASSVGDTQYF. Here the CDR3 DNA reads TGTGCCAGCAGCGTGGGAGATACGCAGTATTTT.

This clone was detected a few times. This chain joins TRBV9 and TRBJ1-2, with 8 bases identical to TRBD1. The germline V gene has CDR1 SGDLS and CDR2 YYNGEE. The CDR3 sequence is 14 residues long. J was trimmed by 8 bases and V by 0 bases; bases with no gene match: 6. CDR3 in amino acids: CASSVVSGGGGYTF. For the CDR3, the DNA is TGTGCCAGCAGCGTAGTTTCAGGGGGCGGCGGCTACACCTTC.

The gene calls are TRBV3-1 (or the pseudogene TRBV3-2) and TRBJ2-5; D might be TRBD2 (6 bases). Per germline, CDR1 LGHDT and CDR2 YNNKEL (reference sequence). Trimming left V 4 bases short and J 4 bases short, with 13 bases between. CDR3 length: 14 residues. CDR3 region: CASSPGGVGETQYF. The CDR3 nucleotides are TGTGCCAGCAGCCCCGGGGGAGTTGGAGAGACCCAGTACTTC.

V usage is TRBV7-6 and J usage is TRBJ2-7; D not certain. V lost 9 bases and J lost 0, with 15 bases in between. The CDR3 has 14 residues. Per the germline V gene, CDR1 is SGHVS and CDR2 is FNYEAQ. This CDR3 reads CARRRFRSSYEQYF. The CDR3 nucleotides read TGTGCCAGGCGGAGATTTAGGAGCTCCTACGAGCAGTACTTC.

V and J are TRBV6-1 and TRBJ1-5, with 9 bases fitting TRBD1. The CDR3 length is 17 residues. Losses at the gene ends were 2 bases for V and 1 base for J; bases not matched to a gene: 6. Germline-derived CDR1 and CDR2 are MNHNS and SASEGT. CDR3 DNA: TGTGCCAGCAGTGAAAGGGACAGGGTGGTCAGCAATCAGCCCCAGCATTTT. This encodes CASSERDRVVSNQPQHF.

The V call is TRBV19, the J call TRBJ2-2, with D maybe TRBD2 (5 bases). The V gene's germline CDR1 is LNHDA and CDR2 SQIVND (reference sequence). The CDR3 length is 20 residues. V lost 2 bases and J 0 bases, leaving 22 bases between the germline ends. The CDR3, as DNA: TGTGCCAGTAGTATATACCCCCGTGGTAGAGGGTCGGCGAACACCGGGGAGCTGTTTTTT. As protein: CASSIYPRGRGSANTGELFF.

The chain couples TRBV18 to TRBJ2-7, with D perhaps given as TRBD1 or TRBD2 (5 bases each). Germline-derived CDR1 and CDR2 are KGHSH and LQKENI. Trimming took 3 bases from V and 2 from J, leaving 14 bases between them. CDR3 length equals 15 residues. The CDR3, as DNA: TGTGCCAGCTCACCCTTGGGACCGCCAGCCTACGAGCAGTACTTC. Its translation: CASSPLGPPAYEQYF.

This rearrangement joins TRBV25-1 to TRBJ1-1; 8 positions agree with TRBD1. The ends lost 6 bases at V and 5 bases at J; junction bases unmatched: 8. Germline V lookup: CDR1 MGHDK, CDR2 SYGVNS. The CDR3 consists of 14 residues. Written as DNA, the CDR3 is TGTGCCAGCAGCCCGGACAGGGCGGGAACTGAAGCTTTCTTT. Translating it yields CASSPDRAGTEAFF.

This sequence joins TRBV6-2 or TRBV6-3 and TRBJ2-7, with D perhaps assigned TRBD1 or TRBD2 (5 bases each). V dropped 0 bases and J dropped 0 bases, with 12 bases sitting between them. CDR3 size: 16 residues. In germline, CDR1 is MNHEY, CDR2 SVGEGT. CDR3 bases: TGTGCCAGCAGTTACTCGATACTAGACAGCTCCTACGAGCAGTACGTC. Amino acids: CASSYSILDSSYEQYV.

The J gene is TRBJ1-4, the V gene TRBV5-3, with D unclear. TRBV5-3 is an ORF, with its function uncertain. Trimming removed 9 bases from V and 4 bases from J, with 22 bases in between. The CDR3 runs 16 residues. The CDR3 DNA follows: TGTGCCACCCCCCATAAACCGGACGTTTTTAATGAAAAACTGTTTTTT. This gives the protein CATPHKPDVFNEKLFF.

The rearrangement uses TRBV6-5 and TRBJ2-7; maybe TRBD1 (6 bases). Looked up from germline, CDR1 is MNHEY and CDR2 is SVGAGI. This CDR3 spans 13 amino acids. Deletions cut 6 bases from V and 2 bases from J, with 11 bases between. The CDR3 is CASSPGDTYEQYV. CDR3 nucleotide sequence: TGTGCCAGCAGCCCAGGGGACACCTACGAGCAGTACGTC.

The chain is built from TRBV19 and TRBJ2-3; 8 bases line up with TRBD2. The CDR3 runs 14 residues. CDR1 and CDR2 from the germline V gene are LNHDA and SQIVND (reference sequence). V was pared by 6 bases and J by 5 bases, with 7 bases of the junction left unmatched. In DNA, the CDR3 is TGTGCCAGTAGCTTTGGGACTAGGGGAGATACGCAGTATTTT. Translation: CASSFGTRGDTQYF.

The chain recombines TRBV28 with TRBJ2-2; weak D call: TRBD2 (5 bases). This CDR3 has 14 residues. Germline V gene data show CDR1 as MDHEN and CDR2 as SYDVKM. V lost 4 bases and J lost 6, with 12 bases in between. The CDR3 DNA reads as TGTGCCAGCAGTTCCCCCGGAGGCCCCGGGGAGCTGTTTTTT. This gives the protein CASSSPGGPGELFF.

The gene calls are TRBV2 and TRBJ1-4, with a tentative D call TRBD1 (6 bases). The germline CDR1 and CDR2 sequences are SNHLY and FYNNEI. The CDR3 extends over 14 amino acids. Trimming stripped 9 bases from V and 3 bases from J, with 14 bases between. CDR3 in amino acids: CARQQGPSNEKLFF. DNA for the CDR3: TGTGCCAGGCAACAGGGTCCGTCTAATGAAAAACTGTTTTTT.

The rearrangement uses TRBV2 and TRBJ2-1; maybe TRBD2 (5 bases). This CDR3 is built from 12 residues. Trimming removed 6 bases at V and 9 bases at J, with 12 bases between. Germline V lookup: CDR1 SNHLY, CDR2 FYNNEI. CDR3 in DNA: TGTGCCAGCAGGGAGGAAGTGGTTGAGCAGTTCTTC. Residues: CASREEVVEQFF. The complete variable domain, with remaining parts taken from reference TRBV2 and TRBJ2-1, reads EPEVTQTPSHQVTQMGQEVILRCVPISNHLYFYWYRQILGQKVEFLVSFYNNEISEKSEIFDDQFSVERPDGSNFTLKIRSTKLEDSAMYFCASREEVVEQFFGPGTRLTVL.

This chain links TRBV28 with TRBJ2-1; D may be TRBD2 (6 bases). The CDR3 contains 10 residues. The germline V and J ends were trimmed by 10 bases and 15 bases, with 16 bases remaining between them. Germline CDR1 reads MDHEN; CDR2 reads SYDVKM. In DNA, the CDR3 is TGTGCCACCTCCGGGACTTCGCGGTTCTTC. Translation gives CATSGTSRFF.

V and J are TRBV19 and TRBJ2-3; 8 bases map to TRBD1. Per the germline V gene, CDR1 is LNHDA and CDR2 is SQIVND (reference sequence). Trimming removed 4 bases from V and 0 bases from J; junction bases left unmatched: 0. The CDR3 loop spans 14 amino acids. CDR3 sequence: CASSNRGSTDTQYF. The CDR3 region has the DNA TGTGCCAGTAGTAACAGGGGGAGCACAGATACGCAGTATTTT. Filled out from reference TRBV19 and TRBJ2-3, the complete variable domain reads DGGITQSPKYLFRKEGQNVTLSCEQNLNHDAMYWYRQDPGQGLRLIYYSQIVNDFQKGDIAEGYSVSREKKESFPLTVTSAQKNPTAFYLCASSNRGSTDTQYFGPGTRLTVL.